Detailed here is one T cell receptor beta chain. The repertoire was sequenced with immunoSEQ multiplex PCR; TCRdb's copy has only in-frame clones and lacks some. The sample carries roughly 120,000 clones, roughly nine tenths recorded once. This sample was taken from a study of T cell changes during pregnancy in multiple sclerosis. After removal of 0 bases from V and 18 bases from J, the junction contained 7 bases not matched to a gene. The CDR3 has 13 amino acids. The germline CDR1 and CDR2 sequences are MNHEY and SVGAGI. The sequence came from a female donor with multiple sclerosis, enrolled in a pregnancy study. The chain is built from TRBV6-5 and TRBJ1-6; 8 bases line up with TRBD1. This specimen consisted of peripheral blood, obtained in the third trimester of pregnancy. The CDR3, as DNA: TGTGCCAGCAGTTACTCCTACAGGGGGTCGTACCACTTT. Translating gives CASSYSYRGSYHF.